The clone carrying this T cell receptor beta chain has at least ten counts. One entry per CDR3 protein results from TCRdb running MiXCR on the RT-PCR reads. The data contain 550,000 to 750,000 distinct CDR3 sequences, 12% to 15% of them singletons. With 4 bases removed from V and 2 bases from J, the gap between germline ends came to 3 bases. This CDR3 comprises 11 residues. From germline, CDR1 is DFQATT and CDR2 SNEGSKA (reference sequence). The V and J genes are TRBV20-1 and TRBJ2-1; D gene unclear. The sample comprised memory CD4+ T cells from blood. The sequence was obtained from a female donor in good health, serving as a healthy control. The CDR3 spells CSATTYNEQFF. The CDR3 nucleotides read TGCAGTGCTACGACCTACAATGAGCAGTTCTTC.